These 3 T cell receptor beta chains were sequenced from one sample in a study of T cells in Graves' hyperthyroidism and ophthalmopathy. Amplification of TCR beta CDR3 regions used RNA as the template. HTBI primers were used for first-round RT-PCR of the TCR CDR3. One entry per CDR3 protein results from TCRdb running MiXCR on the multiplex PCR reads. The table has 380,000 or so distinct CDR3 sequences, roughly 14% seen once. Specimen: blood. These receptors were collected from a woman in her 30s with Graves' hyperthyroidism.

This clonotype is a singleton in its sample. The chain joins TRBV27 to TRBJ2-3; TRBD2 agrees at 8 bases. CDR1 MNHEY and CDR2 SMNVEV come from the germline V gene (reference sequence). Trimming took 10 bases from V and 10 from J; bases not matched to a gene: 19. The CDR3 totals 15 residues. This CDR3 reads CATRPDAGGRSSQYF. The CDR3, as DNA: TGTGCCACCCGTCCTGACGCGGGAGGCAGGAGTTCGCAGTATTTT.

This clonotype was counted ten times or more. This chain uses TRBV12-5 with TRBJ2-3, with TRBD2 as a possible D gene (6 bases). Trimming took 1 base from V and 2 from J, leaving 13 bases between them. This CDR3 contains 16 residues. CDR1 is LGHNT and CDR2 is FRNRAP in the germline V gene. CDR3 in DNA: TGTGCTAGTGGTTTGGGAACTGGAGGGCCCACAGATACGCAGTATTTT. This codes for CASGLGTGGPTDTQYF. Together with reference TRBV12-5 and TRBJ2-3, the CDR3 gives the full variable domain: DARVTQTPRHKVTEMGQEVTMRCQPILGHNTVFWYRQTMMQGLELLAYFRNRAPLDDSGMPKDRFSAEMPDATLATLKIQPSEPRDSAVYFCASGLGTGGPTDTQYFGPGTRLTVL.

This clonotype was observed a few times. V gene TRBV4-1 combines with J gene TRBJ1-5; 7 nucleotides match TRBD1. The V and J ends lost 1 base and 6 bases, in that order; junction bases with no gene match: 9. The CDR3 runs to 16 residues. Germline CDR1 MGHRA, CDR2 YSYEKL. The CDR3 nucleotides read TGCGCCAGCAGCCAAGCCCTAAGGACAGGTACTCAGCCCCAGCATTTT. Translated, it gives CASSQALRTGTQPQHF.